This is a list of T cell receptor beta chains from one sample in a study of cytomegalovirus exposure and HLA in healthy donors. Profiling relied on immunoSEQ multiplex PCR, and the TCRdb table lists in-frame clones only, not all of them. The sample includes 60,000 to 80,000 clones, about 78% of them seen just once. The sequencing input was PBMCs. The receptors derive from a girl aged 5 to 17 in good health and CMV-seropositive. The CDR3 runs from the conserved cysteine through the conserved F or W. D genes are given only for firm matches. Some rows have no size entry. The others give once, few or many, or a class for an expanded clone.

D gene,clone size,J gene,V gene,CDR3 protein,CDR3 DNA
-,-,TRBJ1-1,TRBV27,CASSYREWTEAFF,TGTGCCAGCAGTTACAGGGAGTGGACTGAAGCTTTCTTT
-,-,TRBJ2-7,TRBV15,CATSRDHAPSDEQYF,TGTGCCACCAGCAGAGATCATGCCCCCAGCGACGAGCAGTACTTC
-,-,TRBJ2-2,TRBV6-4,CASSDSRGGELFF,TGTGCCAGCAGTGACTCGAGAGGAGGGGAGCTGTTTTTT
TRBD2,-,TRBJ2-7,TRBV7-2,CASRRSGTTYEQYF,TGTGCCAGCAGGAGGTCCGGGACTACCTACGAGCAGTACTTC
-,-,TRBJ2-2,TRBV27,CASSLLGGPGELFF,TGTGCCAGCAGTTTATTGGGGGGGCCCGGGGAGCTGTTTTTT
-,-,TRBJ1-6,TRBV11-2,CASSHEPPAPLHF,TGTGCCAGCAGCCACGAGCCCCCGGCACCCCTCCACTTT
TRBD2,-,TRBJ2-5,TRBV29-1,CSVPGLASETQYF,TGCAGCGTTCCGGGACTAGCGTCGGAGACCCAGTACTTC
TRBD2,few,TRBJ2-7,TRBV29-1,CSASGGEQYF,TGCAGCGCCTCGGGAGGGGAGCAGTACTTC
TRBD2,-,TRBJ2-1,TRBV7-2,CASSSIAGEVTNEQFF,TGTGCCAGCAGCTCAATAGCGGGGGAGGTCACCAATGAGCAGTTCTTC
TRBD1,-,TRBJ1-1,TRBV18,CASSPGQGGMNTEAFF,TGTGCCAGCTCACCAGGACAGGGGGGCATGAACACTGAAGCTTTCTTT
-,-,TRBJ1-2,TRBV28,CASSTPGKVDTF,TGTGCCAGCAGCACCCCAGGGAAAGTCGACACCTTC
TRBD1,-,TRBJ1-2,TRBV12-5,CASGLIGQDYGYTF,TGTGCTAGTGGTCTGATCGGACAGGACTATGGCTACACCTTC
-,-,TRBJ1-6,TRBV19,CASKRRENSPLHF,TGTGCCAGTAAAAGAAGGGAGAATTCACCCCTCCACTTT
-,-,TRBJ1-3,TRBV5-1,CASSTRGGTAGNTIYF,TGCGCCAGCAGCACCCGGGGAGGGACCGCTGGAAACACCATATATTTT
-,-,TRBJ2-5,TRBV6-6,CASSGGHGEQTQYF,TGTGCCAGCAGTGGGGGCCACGGAGAACAGACCCAGTACTTC
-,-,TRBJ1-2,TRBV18,CASSGVRGTHYGYTF,TGTGCCAGCTCAGGGGTGAGGGGGACCCACTATGGCTACACCTTC